Detailed here is one T cell receptor beta chain. The antigen is unknown. CDR3 length equals 15 residues. With 3 bases removed from V and 8 bases from J, the gap between germline ends came to 17 bases. CDR1 is SGHTS, CDR2 YDEGEE, per germline. This sample was included in a study of shared clonotypes between healthy human individuals. Study information: Researchers assigned three CD4 naive, three CD4 memory, two CD8 naive and one CD8 memory plate to each donor. The study, taken as a whole, reports: Naive subsets generally exceeded memory subsets in estimated richness. The study found lower generation probabilities in non-shared clonotypes than in those shared by all four donors. The sole specimen, blood, was sampled, and tissue repertoires likely differ.

The method was immunoSEQ multiplex PCR; TCRdb's version includes in-frame clones alone and lacks a portion of them. The repertoire has 2 million to 2.5 million clones, roughly 93% of them found once; the top ten carry about 0.39%. This clonotype originated in a man aged 18 to 30 in good health. Some clones in this sample may be carry-over from other donors' samples. The chain uses TRBV5-8 and TRBJ1-4; D perhaps matches TRBD1 (6 bases). Sequenced input: naive CD4+ T cells from PBMCs. Subset specified: CD45RA+ positively selected. CDR3 region: CASSWGHGTREKLFF. CDR3 DNA sequence: TGTGCCAGCAGCTGGGGGCACGGGACACGGGAAAAACTGTTTTTT.